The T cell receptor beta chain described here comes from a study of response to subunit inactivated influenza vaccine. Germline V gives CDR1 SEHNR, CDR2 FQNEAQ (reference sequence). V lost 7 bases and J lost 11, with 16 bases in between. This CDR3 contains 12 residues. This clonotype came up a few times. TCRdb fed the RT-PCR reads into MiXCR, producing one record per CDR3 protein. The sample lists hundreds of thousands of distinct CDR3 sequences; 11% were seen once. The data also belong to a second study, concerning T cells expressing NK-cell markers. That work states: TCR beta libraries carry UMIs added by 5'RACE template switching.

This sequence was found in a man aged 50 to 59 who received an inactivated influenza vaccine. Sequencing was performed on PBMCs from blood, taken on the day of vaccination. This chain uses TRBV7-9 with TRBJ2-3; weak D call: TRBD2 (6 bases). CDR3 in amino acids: CASTPTGGRQYF. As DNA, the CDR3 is TGTGCCAGCACCCCCACTGGGGGGAGGCAGTATTTT.